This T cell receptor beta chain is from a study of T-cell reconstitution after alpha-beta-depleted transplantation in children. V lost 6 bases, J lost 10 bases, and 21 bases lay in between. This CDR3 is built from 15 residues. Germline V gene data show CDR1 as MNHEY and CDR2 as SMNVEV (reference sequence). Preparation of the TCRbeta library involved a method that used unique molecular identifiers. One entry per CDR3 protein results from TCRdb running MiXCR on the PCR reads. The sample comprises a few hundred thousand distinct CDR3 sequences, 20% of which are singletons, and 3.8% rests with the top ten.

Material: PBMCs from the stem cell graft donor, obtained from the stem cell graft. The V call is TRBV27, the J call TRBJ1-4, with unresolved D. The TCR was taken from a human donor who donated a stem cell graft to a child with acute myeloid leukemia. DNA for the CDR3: TGTGCCAGCAGGCATTCCACAGTGGAGATCGGAAAACTGTTTTTT. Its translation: CASRHSTVEIGKLFF.